The clone carrying this T cell receptor (beta chain) was counted a few times. This sample is drawn from a study of T-cell reconstitution after alpha-beta-depleted transplantation in children. TCRbeta library construction was performed incorporating unique molecular identifiers. Each CDR3 protein is one row after TCRdb ran MiXCR on the PCR reads. The top ten clones hold approximately 1% of a sample with 600,000 to 700,000 distinct CDR3 sequences, roughly 15% of them seen once. This CDR3 region has 14 residues. Germline V gene sequence: CDR1 KGHSH, CDR2 LQKENI. V lost 6 bases and J 4 bases, leaving 16 bases between the germline ends.

The J gene is TRBJ2-7, the V gene TRBV18; no reliable D call. This receptor was obtained from a human donor who donated a stem cell graft to a child with acute myeloid leukemia. Here the sequenced sample was PBMCs from the stem cell graft donor, taken from the stem cell graft. The CDR3 region has the DNA TGTGCCAGCTCTCCGACGGACCTCGATTACGAGCAGTACTTC. It translates to CASSPTDLDYEQYF.